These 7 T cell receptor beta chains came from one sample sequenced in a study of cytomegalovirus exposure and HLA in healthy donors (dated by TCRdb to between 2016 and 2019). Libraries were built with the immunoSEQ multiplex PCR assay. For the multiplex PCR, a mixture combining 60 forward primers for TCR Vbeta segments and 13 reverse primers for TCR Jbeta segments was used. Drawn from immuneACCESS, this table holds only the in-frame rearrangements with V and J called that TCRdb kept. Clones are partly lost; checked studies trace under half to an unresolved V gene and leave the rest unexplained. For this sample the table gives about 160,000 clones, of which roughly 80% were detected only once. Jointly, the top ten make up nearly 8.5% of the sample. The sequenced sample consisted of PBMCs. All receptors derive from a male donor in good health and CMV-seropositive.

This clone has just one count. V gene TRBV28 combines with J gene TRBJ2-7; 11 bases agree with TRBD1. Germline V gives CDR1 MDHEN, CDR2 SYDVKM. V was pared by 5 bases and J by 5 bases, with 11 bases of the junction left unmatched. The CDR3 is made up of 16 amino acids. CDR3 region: CASSPDLGQGGDEQYF. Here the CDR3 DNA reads TGTGCCAGCAGTCCGGACCTGGGACAGGGGGGCGACGAGCAGTACTTC.

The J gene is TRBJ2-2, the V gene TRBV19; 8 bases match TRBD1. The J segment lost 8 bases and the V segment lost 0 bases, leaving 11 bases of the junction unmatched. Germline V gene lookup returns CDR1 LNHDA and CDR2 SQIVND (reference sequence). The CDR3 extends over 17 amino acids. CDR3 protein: CASSIDPRTGKGGELFF. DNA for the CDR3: TGTGCCAGTAGTATAGATCCCAGGACAGGGAAAGGGGGGGAGCTGTTTTTT.

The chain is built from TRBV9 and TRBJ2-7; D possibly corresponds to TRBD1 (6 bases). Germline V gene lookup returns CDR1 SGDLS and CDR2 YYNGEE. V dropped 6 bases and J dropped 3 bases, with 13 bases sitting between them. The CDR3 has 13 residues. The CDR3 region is CASNGAGDYEQYF. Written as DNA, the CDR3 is TGTGCCAGCAATGGGGCAGGGGACTACGAGCAGTACTTC. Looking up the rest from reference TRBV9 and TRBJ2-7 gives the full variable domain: DSGVTQTPKHLITATGQRVTLRCSPRSGDLSVYWYQQSLDQGLQFLIQYYNGEERAKGNILERFSAQQFPDLHSELNLSSLELGDSALYFCASNGAGDYEQYFGPGTRLTVT.

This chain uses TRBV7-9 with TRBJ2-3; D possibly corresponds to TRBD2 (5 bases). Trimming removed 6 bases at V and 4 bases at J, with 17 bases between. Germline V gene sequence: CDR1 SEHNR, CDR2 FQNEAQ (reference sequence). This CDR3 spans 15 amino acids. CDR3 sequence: CASSTGLLSPDTQYF. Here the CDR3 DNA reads TGTGCCAGCAGTACCGGACTCCTCAGCCCAGATACGCAGTATTTT.

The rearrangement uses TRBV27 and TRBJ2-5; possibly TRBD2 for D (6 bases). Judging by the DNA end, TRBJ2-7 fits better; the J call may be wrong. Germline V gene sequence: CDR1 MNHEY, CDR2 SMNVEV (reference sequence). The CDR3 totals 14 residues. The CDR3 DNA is TGTGCCAGCAGTTCCCGGGACTTCCCTTACGAGCAGTACTTC. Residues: CASSSRDFPYEQYF.

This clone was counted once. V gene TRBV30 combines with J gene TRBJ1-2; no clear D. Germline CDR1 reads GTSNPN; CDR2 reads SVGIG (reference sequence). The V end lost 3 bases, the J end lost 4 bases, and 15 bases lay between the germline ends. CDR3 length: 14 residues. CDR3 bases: TGTGCCTGGAGCCCCCGGTCCGCCCTCTATGGCTACACCTTC. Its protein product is CAWSPRSALYGYTF.

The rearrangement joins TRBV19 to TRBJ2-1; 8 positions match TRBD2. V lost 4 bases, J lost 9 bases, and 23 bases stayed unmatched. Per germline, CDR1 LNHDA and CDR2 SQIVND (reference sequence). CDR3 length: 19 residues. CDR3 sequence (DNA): TGTGCCAGTAGTAGCCCCCCGGGGGGGGCGCGTGCGGGGCGTGCTGAGCAGTTCTTC. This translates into CASSSPPGGARAGRAEQFF.